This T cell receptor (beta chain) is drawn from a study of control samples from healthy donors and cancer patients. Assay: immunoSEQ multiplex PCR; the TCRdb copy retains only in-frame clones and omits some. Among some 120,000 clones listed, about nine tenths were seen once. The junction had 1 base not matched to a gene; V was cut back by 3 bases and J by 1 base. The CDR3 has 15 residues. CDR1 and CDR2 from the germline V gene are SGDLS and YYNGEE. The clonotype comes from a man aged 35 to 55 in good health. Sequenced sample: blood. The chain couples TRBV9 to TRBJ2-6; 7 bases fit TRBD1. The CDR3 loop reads CASSAQGSGANVLTF. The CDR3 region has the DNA TGTGCCAGCAGCGCACAGGGGTCTGGGGCCAACGTCCTGACTTTC.